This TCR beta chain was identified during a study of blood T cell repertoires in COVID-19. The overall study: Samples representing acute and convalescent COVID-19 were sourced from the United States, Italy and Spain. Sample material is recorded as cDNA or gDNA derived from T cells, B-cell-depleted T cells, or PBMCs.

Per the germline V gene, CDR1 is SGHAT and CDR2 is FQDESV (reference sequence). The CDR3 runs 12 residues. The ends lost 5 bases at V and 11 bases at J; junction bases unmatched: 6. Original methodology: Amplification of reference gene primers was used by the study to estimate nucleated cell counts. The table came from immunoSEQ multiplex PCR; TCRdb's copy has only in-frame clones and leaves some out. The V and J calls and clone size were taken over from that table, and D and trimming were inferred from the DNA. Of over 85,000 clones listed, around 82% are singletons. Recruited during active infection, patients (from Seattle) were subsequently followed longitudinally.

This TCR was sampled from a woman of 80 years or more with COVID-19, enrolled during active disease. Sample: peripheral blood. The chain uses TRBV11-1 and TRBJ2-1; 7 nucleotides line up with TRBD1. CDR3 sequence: CASSPRDRQQFF. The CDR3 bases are TGTGCCAGCAGCCCGAGGGACAGACAGCAGTTCTTC.